This T cell receptor beta chain was documented in a study of T cells in Graves' hyperthyroidism and ophthalmopathy (dated 2019 in TCRdb). About the full investigation: Peripheral blood was collected at initial diagnosis, before any treatment. A discovery cohort of about 95 patients, about 44 with Graves' ophthalmopathy and 57 with stable Graves' hyperthyroidism, was used to find distinguishing TCR V-J signatures. Whether ophthalmopathy could be predicted prospectively was tested in an independent validation cohort made up of 18 to 20 hyperthyroidism patients plus 17 patients who later progressed to ophthalmopathy. Thyroid tissue and blood T-cell repertoires from six or seven Graves' hyperthyroidism patients were also compared in the study. The roughly 100 discovery patients were randomly split 7:3 into training and test sets. After blood sampling, hyperthyroidism patients were treated with methimazole at a starting dose of 30 mg daily, and ophthalmopathy patients were treated with high-dose intravenous methylprednisolone. TCR Vbeta CDR3 sequencing of 120 to 150 peripheral blood samples (under 45 ophthalmopathy, around 80 hyperthyroidism and around 17 progressor patients) is reported in the paper. The paper as a whole reports these results and caveats: In validation, the model predicted progression to ophthalmopathy a median of approximately 6.6 months before onset, with over 60% sensitivity and roughly 73% specificity. Most expanded thyroid clonotypes (frequency above 0.001) were also detected in blood, a finding suggesting that blood repertoires may reflect thyroid immune responses. Sample size was not statistically predetermined, and investigators were not blinded to group allocation. Ophthalmopathy was separated from stable hyperthyroidism by a 13 V-J signature model, with over 85% sensitivity and about 84% specificity obtained in cross-validation and 80%/75% obtained in testing.

Ophthalmopathy patients had moderately to severely active disease, with a Clinical Activity Score of 3 or more, a NOSPECS grade of 4 or more, and a disease duration of less than 3 months. Exclusion was applied to patients with uncontrolled infections, other autoimmune diseases, pregnancy or lactation. Clinical symptoms, serum thyroxine and TRAb, thyroid ultrasound, and orbital computed tomography formed the basis for the diagnoses. Ficoll-Paque density gradient centrifugation was used to isolate PBMCs from about 10 ml of fresh peripheral blood. Trizol reagent was used to extract total RNA, and RNA quality was then checked on an Agilent 2100 Bioanalyzer. Deletion took 1 base off V and 6 bases off J, with a span of 13 bases between the germline ends. CDR1 and CDR2 (LGHNA, YSLEER) derive from the germline V gene. The CDR3 holds 15 amino acids from the cysteine to the phenylalanine. Just CDR3 DNA is preserved here, 45 bases in frame from base 1.

The TCR beta CDR3 regions were amplified from the RNA transcripts. A first-round RT-PCR of the TCR CDR3 used the HTBI primer set with the Qiagen OneStep RT-PCR kit. A second multiplex PCR round built the libraries, followed by size selection and purification. Libraries were sequenced paired-end with 100 bp reads on an Illumina HiSeq2000. The study's processing was this. SOAPnuke was used to process the raw data, with reads discarded if the reads contained adapters or uncalled bases, had a mean Phred below 15, or lacked an exact constant-primer or identifier match. High-quality paired reads were merged using COPE v1.2.5, and each unique nucleotide sequence was defined as a clonotype. MiTCR v1.1 was used to align clonotypes to the IMGT TRBV, TRBD and TRBJ reference segments. Only V-J combinations with frequency above 0.0001, covering 99% to 99.2% of repertoires, were analysed. The TCS score was defined as F50 (clonal expansion) divided by E x V (chaos), with BLOSUM62-based TCRdist calculated between CDR3 peptides within each V-J. Welch's t-statistics and random forest reduced roughly 540 V-J features to roughly 13, which were used in a naive Bayes classifier (R e1071). TCRdb took the public reads, trimmed them with fastp at Q25, ran MiXCR for clone calling and kept in-frame beta chains. Each CDR3 protein appears once, grouped with its most common genes and DNA. These V and J calls derive from TCRdb rather than the authors' analysis. The sample profile shows about 640,000 distinct CDR3 sequences; roughly 15% of them were found once. Around 13% of the sample lies in the top ten.

Ten or more counts support this clonotype. The antigen it binds to is not known. No base quality values were provided; no much bigger clone lies one nucleotide off. Sequencing was carried out using blood. The clonotype originates from a woman between 50 and 59 years old with Graves' ophthalmopathy. Recombination connected TRBV4-3 to TRBJ2-1, with TRBD2 as a weak D call on 5 bases. The sequenced DNA: TGCGCCAGCAGCCAAGGGAGGTACAGAGTCAATGAGCAGTTCTTC. Its protein product is CASSQGRYRVNEQFF.